A single sample is the source of the 30 T cell receptor beta chains below, sequenced in a study of T cells in Graves' hyperthyroidism and ophthalmopathy. RNA transcripts were the template for amplifying TCR beta CDR3 regions. During a first-round RT-PCR of the TCR CDR3, the HTBI primer set was used. TCRdb called the multiplex PCR reads again in MiXCR, with one record for every CDR3 protein. This table has more than 500,000 distinct CDR3 sequences, over 12% appearing once. The sample consisted of blood. The receptors come from a woman in her thirties or forties with Graves' ophthalmopathy.

This clonotype has more than one count but fewer than ten. CDR3 sequence (DNA): TGTGCCAGCAGCCCGGGGGCCACATCGGGCTACGAGCAGTACTTC. Its translation: CASSPGATSGYEQYF. J is TRBJ2-7 and V is TRBV13; D tentatively reads TRBD1 or TRBD2 (6 bases each). Germline CDR1 and CDR2: PRHDT and FYEKMQ (reference sequence). The CDR3 runs 15 residues. V dropped 5 bases and J dropped 3 bases, with 17 bases sitting between them.

This clonotype was seen repeatedly, ten times or more. The chain recombines TRBV12-3 or TRBV12-4 with TRBJ2-7, with 12 nucleotides matching TRBD2. This CDR3 contains 14 residues. Unmatched junction bases numbered 2, after V lost 4 bases and J lost 4 bases. The DNA for the CDR3 is TGTGCCAGCAGTTGGACTAGCGGGGCTTACGAGCAGTACTTC. Translation gives CASSWTSGAYEQYF.

The chain combines TRBV18 with TRBJ2-3; 10 bases map to TRBD2. The germline gives CDR1 KGHSH, CDR2 LQKENI. This CDR3 is built from 16 residues. The J segment lost 1 base and the V segment lost 3 bases, leaving 4 bases of the junction unmatched. CDR3 sequence reads: CASSPSGTSGTDTQYF. The DNA for the CDR3 is TGTGCCAGCTCACCGAGCGGGACTAGCGGCACAGATACGCAGTATTTT.

This clonotype was counted only a few times. The V call is TRBV19, the J call TRBJ1-6; 11 bases fit TRBD1. CDR1 and CDR2 from the germline V gene are LNHDA and SQIVND (reference sequence). Trimming at V came to 4 bases and at J to 0 bases, leaving 5 bases not matched to a gene. The CDR3 spans 18 residues. Written as DNA, the CDR3 is TGTGCCAGTAGTAGGCGGACAGGGGGCAGCTCCTATAATTCACCCCTCCACTTT. Protein: CASSRRTGGSSYNSPLHF.

J is TRBJ2-7 and V is TRBV5-6; D remains unclear. The CDR3 spans 15 residues. Per the germline V gene, CDR1 is SGHDT and CDR2 is YYEEEE. Trimming cost V 0 bases and J 6 bases, with 16 bases left between them. The CDR3 nucleotides read TGTGCCAGCAGCTTGGGGGTACCCCTTCCCTCCGAGCAGTACTTC. Translated, it gives CASSLGVPLPSEQYF.

This clonotype appeared a few times. The chain couples TRBV12-3 or TRBV12-4 to TRBJ2-7, with 8 bases lining up with TRBD1. Losses at the gene ends were 5 bases for V and 3 bases for J; bases not matched to a gene: 9. There are 15 residues in the CDR3. CDR3 region: CASSPRTGSVYEQYF. The CDR3 nucleotides are TGTGCCAGCAGTCCAAGGACAGGGTCGGTCTACGAGCAGTACTTC.

The table lists this clonotype with a few counts. Given a much more abundant clone one base away, this may be a read error. The V and J genes are TRBV20-1 and TRBJ1-5, with D maybe TRBD1 (6 bases). The CDR3 has 14 residues. V lost 5 bases, J lost 0 bases, and 11 bases lay in between. Per the germline V gene, CDR1 is DFQATT and CDR2 is SNEGSKA (reference sequence). CDR3 bases: TGCAGTGCTCCACAGGGAAGTAGCAATCAGCCCCAGCATTTT. This encodes CSAPQGSSNQPQHF.

This clonotype showed up just once. The genes are TRBV6-2 or TRBV6-3 and TRBJ2-5, with D hard to call. This CDR3 comprises 11 residues. Trimming cost V 8 bases and J 5 bases, with 9 bases left between them. Germline assignment: CDR1 MNHEY and CDR2 SVGEGT. The CDR3, as DNA: TGTGCCAGCGAGAATGGGGAGACCCAGTACTTC. Amino acid sequence: CASENGETQYF.

This clonotype has a handful of counts. The chain links TRBV19 to TRBJ2-4; weak D call: TRBD2 (6 bases). Trimming shortened V by 3 bases and J by 7 bases, and 28 bases separated the two germline ends. This CDR3 has 19 residues. Germline V gives CDR1 LNHDA, CDR2 SQIVND (reference sequence). In DNA form, the CDR3 reads TGTGCCAGTAGTATTTTTCCCGAGGGCTATGGCGGGACGTGGAACATTCAGTACTTC. Translated: CASSIFPEGYGGTWNIQYF. Full variable domain (missing parts from reference TRBV19 and TRBJ2-4): DGGITQSPKYLFRKEGQNVTLSCEQNLNHDAMYWYRQDPGQGLRLIYYSQIVNDFQKGDIAEGYSVSREKKESFPLTVTSAQKNPTAFYLCASSIFPEGYGGTWNIQYFGAGTRLSVL.

This clonotype was detected ten times or more. The J gene is TRBJ2-7, the V gene TRBV27, with D perhaps TRBD1 (6 bases). This CDR3 is 15 amino acids long. CDR1 is MNHEY and CDR2 is SMNVEV in the germline V gene (reference sequence). V dropped 1 base and J dropped 3 bases, with 13 bases sitting between them. CDR3 protein: CASSLYQGTGYEQYF. The CDR3 bases are TGTGCCAGCAGTTTATATCAGGGGACGGGCTACGAGCAGTACTTC.

In its sample, this clonotype was seen many times. The V and J genes are TRBV12-5 and TRBJ1-1; possibly TRBD1 for D (5 bases). CDR1 is LGHNT and CDR2 is FRNRAP in the germline V gene. The length of the CDR3 is 14 residues. Trimming shortened V by 9 bases and J by 1 base, and 15 bases separated the two germline ends. CDR3 DNA sequence: TGTGCTAGCGGGGGTTCCTACCGGAACACTGAAGCTTTCTTT. Translation gives CASGGSYRNTEAFF.

This clonotype was observed many times. V is TRBV28 and J is TRBJ2-7; D uncertain. The CDR3 consists of 13 residues. Trimming removed 8 bases at V and 5 bases at J, with 16 bases between. CDR1 is MDHEN and CDR2 is SYDVKM in the germline V gene. In nucleotides, the CDR3 is TGTGCCAGCGGCCCGACGAGAAGGAACGAGCAGTACTTC. Amino acids: CASGPTRRNEQYF.

At least ten counts were recorded for this clonotype. The CDR3 nucleotides are TGTGCCAGCGGGGGCCGGCAAGAGACCCAGTACTTC. It specifies CASGGRQETQYF. The chain carries TRBV28 and TRBJ2-5; D possibly corresponds to TRBD1 (6 bases). The CDR3 covers 12 residues. Germline V gene lookup returns CDR1 MDHEN and CDR2 SYDVKM. V lost 8 bases to trimming and J lost 2 bases, with 9 bases between them.

Ten or more counts support this clonotype. The rearrangement links TRBV6-2 or TRBV6-3 to TRBJ1-5; D possibly corresponds to TRBD1 (6 bases). Germline V gene lookup returns CDR1 MNHEY and CDR2 SVGEGT. V lost 6 bases and J lost 9, with 12 bases in between. CDR3 size: 12 residues. The CDR3 DNA reads TGTGCCAGCAGGGCGGGACACGGGCCCCAGCATTTT. This codes for CASRAGHGPQHF.

This clonotype was found many times. The chain has TRBV7-9 and TRBJ2-7, with TRBD2 as a possible D gene (5 bases). Per germline, CDR1 SEHNR and CDR2 FQNEAQ (reference sequence). The CDR3 spans 15 residues. Trimming removed 2 bases at V and 0 bases at J, with 11 bases between. The CDR3 coding sequence is TGTGCCAGCAGCTTACACAGCGGTGGCTCCTACGAGCAGTACTTC. This gives the protein CASSLHSGGSYEQYF.

This clonotype was recorded many times. This chain links TRBV6-4 with TRBJ2-7; D is uncertain. Germline values: CDR1 MRHNA, CDR2 SNTAGT. The CDR3 spans 13 residues. V was shortened by 10 bases and J by 2 bases, with 15 bases between the two germline ends. CDR3 DNA sequence: TGTGCCACCTCGAGGATCCCCGCCTACGAGCAGTACTTC. It translates to CATSRIPAYEQYF.

V and J are TRBV5-1 and TRBJ1-1; no clear D. Germline V lookup: CDR1 SGHRS, CDR2 YFSETQ. Deletions cut 5 bases from V and 4 bases from J, with 12 bases between. This CDR3 region has 13 residues. Here the CDR3 reads CASRTSQSTEAFF. The CDR3 DNA reads TGCGCCAGCAGAACATCCCAAAGCACTGAAGCTTTCTTT.

This clonotype has at least ten counts. The V gene is TRBV5-1, the J gene TRBJ2-1; D is unresolved. Germline CDR1 reads SGHRS; CDR2 reads YFSETQ. Trimming pared 0 bases from V and 6 bases from J, leaving 7 bases between. The CDR3 has 13 residues. The CDR3 coding sequence is TGCGCCAGCAGCTTGGGACTCTCCAATGAGCAGTTCTTC. Translated, it gives CASSLGLSNEQFF.

In this sample, this clonotype turned up many times. V gene TRBV6-2 or TRBV6-3 combines with J gene TRBJ2-5; TRBD2 matches at 12 bases. Trimming removed 11 bases from V and 5 bases from J; junction bases left unmatched: 12. CDR1 and CDR2 from the germline V gene are MNHEY and SVGEGT. This CDR3 contains 15 residues. The CDR3 sequence is CAVRDPGLAGETQYF. The DNA of the CDR3 is TGTGCCGTAAGGGACCCGGGACTAGCGGGTGAGACCCAGTACTTC.

This clonotype was detected many times. The J gene is TRBJ1-2, the V gene TRBV5-1; possible D gene TRBD1, 5 bases. The CDR3 extends over 13 amino acids. Per germline, CDR1 SGHRS and CDR2 YFSETQ. The ends were cut back, 2 bases at V and 4 bases at J, with 9 bases in the middle. The CDR3 spells CASSFSGSYGYTF. The CDR3 nucleotides read TGCGCCAGCAGCTTTTCAGGGTCCTATGGCTACACCTTC.

This clonotype was detected many times. The rearrangement joins TRBV7-2 to TRBJ1-2, with a possible D match to TRBD1 (5 bases). The CDR3 totals 15 residues. Trimming took off 2 bases at V and 0 bases at J, with 10 bases between the two ends. CDR1 is SGHTA, CDR2 FQGNSA, per germline. CDR3 loop: CASSLQDISNYGYTF. The CDR3 bases are TGTGCCAGCAGCTTACAGGACATTTCTAACTATGGCTACACCTTC.

The table lists this clonotype with a few counts. The rearrangement joins TRBV6-2 or TRBV6-3 to TRBJ1-1, with D possibly being TRBD1 (6 bases). Between the trimmed V and J ends, which lost 5 bases and 6 bases, there was a span of 16 bases. This CDR3 has 14 residues. Germline values: CDR1 MNHEY, CDR2 SVGEGT. For the CDR3, the DNA is TGTGCCAGCAGTGCCTGGACAGACCTACCTGAAGCTTTCTTT. This translates into CASSAWTDLPEAFF.

This clonotype was seen at least ten times. J is TRBJ2-4 and V is TRBV7-2, with D perhaps TRBD1 or TRBD2 (5 bases each). The CDR3 totals 17 residues. Germline V lookup: CDR1 SGHTA, CDR2 FQGNSA. Trimming removed 3 bases at V and 2 bases at J, with 17 bases between. Written as DNA, the CDR3 is TGTGCCAGCAGCTTGACAAGCAGGGAGTTCACCAAAAACATTCAGTACTTC. This codes for CASSLTSREFTKNIQYF.

This clonotype was found many times. The chain has TRBV7-9 and TRBJ1-1; D is unclear. CDR3 length equals 14 residues. The V end was cut by 1 base, the J end by 1 base, with 7 bases between. Germline V gene data show CDR1 as SEHNR and CDR2 as FQNEAQ (reference sequence). For the CDR3, the DNA is TGTGCCAGCAGCTTAGACGTAGCGAACACTGAAGCTTTCTTT. Protein sequence: CASSLDVANTEAFF.

The chain has TRBV10-3 and TRBJ1-2; the D is unclear. Germline V gene sequence: CDR1 ENHRY, CDR2 SYGVKD. CDR3 length equals 15 residues. With 0 bases removed from V and 0 bases from J, the gap between germline ends came to 8 bases. CDR3 sequence: CAISESEGTNYGYTF. The DNA for the CDR3 is TGTGCCATCAGTGAGTCGGAGGGAACTAACTATGGCTACACCTTC.

This clonotype was counted at least ten times. The chain joins TRBV20-1 to TRBJ2-5; 16 bases are shared with TRBD2. Germline CDR1 DFQATT, CDR2 SNEGSKA (reference sequence). Trimming took 3 bases from V and 5 from J; bases not matched to a gene: 6. This CDR3 contains 16 residues. Written as DNA, the CDR3 is TGCAGTGCTAGCGGGACTAGCGGGAGGGAACGGGAGACCCAGTACTTC. Protein sequence: CSASGTSGRERETQYF.

V is TRBV12-3 or TRBV12-4 and J is TRBJ1-2, with TRBD1 matching over 7 bases. The CDR3 is 12 amino acids. Trimming at V came to 3 bases and at J to 7 bases, leaving 2 bases not matched to a gene. The CDR3, as DNA: TGTGCCAGCAGTTTCCGGGACAGTGGCTACACCTTC. Protein sequence: CASSFRDSGYTF.

This clonotype came up many times. The chain joins TRBV24-1 to TRBJ2-2; a weak D match, TRBD2 (5 bases). Looked up from germline, CDR1 is KGHDR and CDR2 is SFDVKD. This CDR3 is built from 17 residues. The V and J ends lost 3 bases and 1 base respectively, with 14 bases between them. The CDR3 loop reads CATSDALALMNTGELFF. DNA for the CDR3: TGTGCCACCAGTGATGCGCTAGCCCTAATGAACACCGGGGAGCTGTTTTTT.

This clonotype showed up just a few times. The V call is TRBV12-3 or TRBV12-4, the J call TRBJ1-6; a weak D match, TRBD1 (5 bases). CDR3 length equals 16 residues. Trimming shortened V by 3 bases and J by 0 bases, and 9 bases separated the two germline ends. The CDR3 region has the DNA TGTGCCAGCAGTTTGTGGGGGAGCTCCTATAATTCACCCCTCCACTTT. This gives the protein CASSLWGSSYNSPLHF.

This clonotype was seen many times. This chain links TRBV2 with TRBJ2-7; D not certain. V was pared by 10 bases and J by 0 bases, with 13 bases between. This CDR3 has 13 residues. In germline, CDR1 is SNHLY, CDR2 FYNNEI. CDR3 residues: CATSGGSSYEQYF. The CDR3 bases are TGTGCCACTTCAGGTGGAAGCTCCTACGAGCAGTACTTC.